These 29 T cell receptor beta chains were all obtained from the same sample, sequenced in a study of cytomegalovirus exposure and HLA in healthy donors. PCR was performed using 60 Vbeta and 13 Jbeta primers. Generated by immunoSEQ multiplex PCR, the TCRdb table keeps only in-frame clones and is missing some. The sample records 100,000 to 150,000 clones, roughly 80% being singletons. Sequencing used PBMCs. These receptors were taken from a man aged 25-40 years in good health and CMV-seronegative.

The count of this clone is one. This chain connects TRBV18 to TRBJ1-2; D perhaps matches TRBD1 (5 bases). CDR3 length: 14 residues. Germline CDR1 KGHSH, CDR2 LQKENI. V shed 3 bases and J shed 0 bases, with 8 bases lying between them. The CDR3 spells CASSPGLANYGYTF. In DNA form, the CDR3 reads TGTGCCAGCTCACCGGGGCTGGCTAACTATGGCTACACCTTC. Complete variable domain (other parts from reference TRBV18 and TRBJ1-2): NAGVMQNPRHLVRRRGQEARLRCSPMKGHSHVYWYRQLPEEGLKFMVYLQKENIIDESGMPKERFSAEFPKEGPSILRIQQVVRGDSAAYFCASSPGLANYGYTFGSGTRLTVV.

The V and J genes are TRBV28 and TRBJ2-7; 12 nucleotides align to TRBD1. Trimming took 8 bases from V and 4 from J; bases not matched to a gene: 18. The germline V gene encodes CDR1 MDHEN and CDR2 SYDVKM. CDR3 length: 18 residues. Here the CDR3 DNA reads TGTGCCAGCCCCCCCTCGGGACAGGGGGCCGGGTACGGGTACGAGCAGTACTTC. It codes for CASPPSGQGAGYGYEQYF.

The J gene is TRBJ2-1, the V gene TRBV9, with D unresolved. The CDR3 has 14 residues. Trimming left V 0 bases short and J 8 bases short, with 12 bases between. Germline V gene sequence: CDR1 SGDLS, CDR2 YYNGEE. The CDR3, as DNA: TGTGCCAGCAGCGTAGGCCGAGCCCCCCATGAGCAGTTCTTC. It encodes CASSVGRAPHEQFF.

The chain employs TRBV7-9 and TRBJ2-2, with 10 bases matching TRBD2. The CDR3 length is 14 residues. V dropped 3 bases and J dropped 6; count of bases not matched to a gene: 1. Germline V gives CDR1 SEHNR, CDR2 FQNEAQ (reference sequence). The CDR3 reads CASSFGTSAGELFF. The CDR3 nucleotides are TGTGCCAGCAGCTTCGGGACTAGCGCCGGGGAGCTGTTTTTT. The variable domain in full, completed from reference TRBV7-9 and TRBJ2-2, reads DTGVSQNPRHKITKRGQNVTFRCDPISEHNRLYWYRQTLGQGPEFLTYFQNEAQLEKSRLLSDRFSAERPKGSFSTLEIQRTEQGDSAMYLCASSFGTSAGELFFGEGSRLTVL.

The CDR3 spells CASSAGGLFYEQYF. CDR3 nucleotides: TGTGCCAGCAGTGCCGGGGGACTGTTCTACGAGCAGTACTTC. This rearrangement joins TRBV28 to TRBJ2-7; weak D call: TRBD2 (6 bases). V was trimmed by 5 bases and J by 3 bases, leaving 14 bases between them. Germline lookup yields CDR1 MDHEN and CDR2 SYDVKM. The CDR3 extends over 14 amino acids.

This clone has only one observation. V and J are TRBV27 and TRBJ2-7; D is possibly TRBD1 (6 bases). CDR1 is MNHEY and CDR2 is SMNVEV in the germline V gene (reference sequence). V was cut by 5 bases and J by 6 bases, with 8 bases left in between. This CDR3 is built from 11 residues. In DNA form, the CDR3 reads TGTGCCAGCAGTCAAGGGGGCGAGCAGTACTTC. Encoded protein: CASSQGGEQYF.

The chain employs TRBV27 and TRBJ2-7; the match to TRBD2 covers 9 bases. This CDR3 has 15 residues. Germline CDR1 reads MNHEY; CDR2 reads SMNVEV (reference sequence). With 0 bases clipped from V and 3 bases from J, the junction kept 3 bases outside the gene matches. This CDR3 is CASSLSLAGFYEQYF. CDR3 in DNA: TGTGCCAGCAGTTTATCCCTAGCGGGGTTCTACGAGCAGTACTTC.

This chain joins TRBV18 and TRBJ1-1; 10 bases are a match to TRBD1. After removal of 3 bases from V and 8 bases from J, the junction contained 9 bases not matched to a gene. Germline CDR1 is KGHSH and CDR2 is LQKENI. The CDR3 spans 15 residues. For the CDR3, the DNA is TGTGCCAGCTCACCCACGGCCGGGACAGGGGCCGAAGCTTTCTTT. This gives the protein CASSPTAGTGAEAFF.

The genes are TRBV27 and TRBJ2-3, with D perhaps matching TRBD1 (5 bases). Trimming cost V 5 bases and J 5 bases, with 17 bases left between them. The CDR3 spans 15 residues. Looked up from germline, CDR1 is MNHEY and CDR2 is SMNVEV (reference sequence). The CDR3 loop reads CASSPLFGAEDTQYF. The CDR3, as DNA: TGTGCCAGCAGTCCCTTGTTTGGGGCAGAAGATACGCAGTATTTT.

The chain combines TRBV28 with TRBJ1-4, with D perhaps TRBD1 (5 bases). Germline values: CDR1 MDHEN, CDR2 SYDVKM. This CDR3 has 14 residues. V gave up 5 bases and J gave up 6 bases, with 13 bases separating them. CDR3 region: CASSLEGADEKLFF. The DNA for the CDR3 is TGTGCCAGCAGTCTCGAAGGGGCGGATGAAAAACTGTTTTTT.

This clone was picked up a small number of times. V is TRBV7-9 and J is TRBJ1-2; a weak D match, TRBD1 (6 bases). Trimming removed 5 bases from V and 3 bases from J, with 16 bases in between. The CDR3 has 15 residues. Per germline, CDR1 SEHNR and CDR2 FQNEAQ (reference sequence). CDR3 in DNA: TGTGCCAGCAGCAAGACCTCCGGGGGGCACTATGGCTACACCTTC. Protein sequence: CASSKTSGGHYGYTF.

This clone showed up just once. V gene TRBV10-3 combines with J gene TRBJ2-1, with D tentatively TRBD2 (5 bases). The CDR3 consists of 16 residues. V gave up 8 bases and J gave up 5 bases, with 22 bases separating them. Germline loops: CDR1 ENHRY, CDR2 SYGVKD. The CDR3 spells CAIQERRTIDNNEQFF. The CDR3, as DNA: TGTGCCATCCAAGAAAGGAGGACGATCGACAACAATGAGCAGTTCTTC.

The chain employs TRBV4-1 and TRBJ2-4, with D uncertain. The CDR3 loop spans 15 amino acids. Germline loops: CDR1 MGHRA, CDR2 YSYEKL. V dropped 3 bases and J dropped 1 base, with 10 bases sitting between them. CDR3 sequence (DNA): TGCGCCAGCAGCCACGGGTTGATGGCCAAAAACATTCAGTACTTC. Translated, it gives CASSHGLMAKNIQYF.

In its sample, this clone was seen once. V gene TRBV5-8 combines with J gene TRBJ2-1, with 11 positions matching TRBD2. The germline V gene encodes CDR1 SGHTS and CDR2 YDEGEE. After removal of 0 bases from V and 7 bases from J, the junction contained 6 bases not matched to a gene. This CDR3 is built from 16 residues. DNA for the CDR3: TGTGCCAGCAGCTTGGGTACTAGCGGGAGCGGGAATGAGCAGTTCTTC. It encodes CASSLGTSGSGNEQFF.

V is TRBV7-9 and J is TRBJ2-1; 12 bases align to TRBD2. CDR1 and CDR2 from the germline V gene are SEHNR and FQNEAQ (reference sequence). V dropped 4 bases and J dropped 6; count of bases not matched to a gene: 4. This CDR3 is 15 amino acids long. The CDR3 nucleotides are TGTGCCAGCAGCTATGGACTAGCGGGAATCAATGAGCAGTTCTTC. Translating it yields CASSYGLAGINEQFF.

This chain uses TRBV7-9 with TRBJ2-5; 10 positions match TRBD1. The junction had 10 bases not matched to a gene; V was cut back by 7 bases and J by 5 bases. CDR3 size: 15 residues. CDR1 is SEHNR and CDR2 is FQNEAQ in the germline V gene (reference sequence). CDR3 protein: CASTDRGRVMETQYF. For the CDR3, the DNA is TGTGCCAGCACCGACAGGGGGCGTGTAATGGAGACCCAGTACTTC.

The gene calls are TRBV11-2 and TRBJ2-7; D is perhaps TRBD2 (6 bases). Germline V CDR1 and CDR2: SGHAT, FQNNGV. With 3 bases removed from V and 4 bases from J, the gap between germline ends came to 13 bases. The CDR3 totals 14 residues. The CDR3 is CASSFGRGTYEQYF. DNA for the CDR3: TGTGCCAGCAGCTTTGGTCGCGGGACGTACGAGCAGTACTTC. Complete variable domain (other parts from reference TRBV11-2 and TRBJ2-7): EAGVAQSPRYKIIEKRQSVAFWCNPISGHATLYWYQQILGQGPKLLIQFQNNGVVDDSQLPKDRFSAERLKGVDSTLKIQPAKLEDSAVYLCASSFGRGTYEQYFGPGTRLTVT.

The chain couples TRBV7-9 to TRBJ2-5, with 8 bases aligning to TRBD1. TRBJ2-7 matches the DNA end more closely, so the J call is doubtful. There are 15 residues in the CDR3. Germline V gene sequence: CDR1 SEHNR, CDR2 FQNEAQ (reference sequence). This CDR3 reads CASSLDTGTGYEQYF. CDR3 in DNA: TGTGCCAGCAGCTTAGACACCGGGACAGGCTACGAGCAGTACTTC.

The rearrangement joins TRBV5-1 to TRBJ2-1, with D perhaps matching TRBD2 (6 bases). Germline-derived CDR1 and CDR2 are SGHRS and YFSETQ. The CDR3 is made up of 15 amino acids. Between the trimmed V and J ends, which lost 4 bases and 5 bases, there was a span of 16 bases. The CDR3 sequence: CASSRDSHIDNEQFF. CDR3 coding DNA: TGCGCCAGCAGCAGGGACTCCCACATCGACAATGAGCAGTTCTTC.

The J gene is TRBJ1-2, the V gene TRBV7-9; D is uncertain. The germline gives CDR1 SEHNR, CDR2 FQNEAQ (reference sequence). Trimming removed 10 bases from V and 4 bases from J, with 16 bases in between. CDR3 length: 13 amino acids. CDR3 region: CAIDQVRIYGYTF. The CDR3 DNA is TGTGCCATCGACCAGGTTAGGATCTATGGCTACACCTTC.

The chain has TRBV5-1 and TRBJ1-1; possible D gene TRBD1, 5 bases. Germline V CDR1 and CDR2: SGHRS, YFSETQ. V was trimmed by 0 bases and J by 10 bases, leaving 22 bases between them. The CDR3 totals 16 residues. CDR3 coding DNA: TGCGCCAGCAGCTTGGCCCCCGACAGTTACTATTCAGGAGCTTTCTTT. It yields the protein CASSLAPDSYYSGAFF.

This clone came up once. The chain has TRBV9 and TRBJ2-7; possible D gene TRBD2, 7 bases. CDR3 length equals 15 residues. V lost 4 bases, J lost 2 bases, and 16 bases lay in between. The germline CDR1 and CDR2 sequences are SGDLS and YYNGEE. The CDR3 sequence: CASSPHRGATYEQYF. The DNA of the CDR3 is TGTGCCAGCAGCCCCCATCGGGGGGCTACCTACGAGCAGTACTTC.

The chain joins TRBV7-6 to TRBJ2-7, with 9 bases that match TRBD1. Per germline, CDR1 SGHVS and CDR2 FNYEAQ. This CDR3 contains 15 residues. The V gene end was trimmed by 5 bases and the J gene end by 4 bases; junction bases not matched to a gene: 9. DNA for the CDR3: TGTGCCAGCAGCCCTAACCGGGACAGGGAGTACGAGCAGTACTTC. Translation: CASSPNRDREYEQYF. The complete variable domain, with remaining parts taken from reference TRBV7-6 and TRBJ2-7, reads GAGVSQSPRYKVTKRGQDVALRCDPISGHVSLYWYRQALGQGPEFLTYFNYEAQQDKSGLPNDRFSAERPEGSISTLTIQRTEQRDSAMYRCASSPNRDREYEQYFGPGTRLTVT.

This chain links TRBV6-1 with TRBJ1-5; D is possibly TRBD1 (5 bases). The V end lost 6 bases, the J end lost 4 bases, and 10 bases lay between the germline ends. CDR1 is MNHNS, CDR2 SASEGT, per germline. The length of the CDR3 is 13 residues. This chain's CDR3 is CASRTELNQPQHF. In DNA, the CDR3 is TGTGCCAGCAGGACAGAGTTGAATCAGCCCCAGCATTTT.

The chain links TRBV6-5 to TRBJ1-1; 7 nucleotides line up with TRBD1. This CDR3 spans 13 amino acids. V lost 5 bases and J lost 6; bases outside the gene matches: 6. Germline values: CDR1 MNHEY, CDR2 SVGAGI. DNA for the CDR3: TGTGCCAGCAGTCGACAGGGATCCTCTGAAGCTTTCTTT. Its protein is CASSRQGSSEAFF.

This clone was recorded once. This chain connects TRBV5-1 to TRBJ2-5; 9 bases are a match to TRBD1. The tail of the sequence fits TRBJ2-7 better, so the J call may be wrong. Germline assignment: CDR1 SGHRS and CDR2 YFSETQ. The CDR3 loop spans 14 amino acids. The CDR3 reads CASRPYTGGHEQYF. CDR3 DNA: TGCGCCTCCCGGCCATATACAGGGGGCCACGAGCAGTACTTC.

The chain is built from TRBV7-9 and TRBJ1-5, with 7 bases lining up with TRBD1. The ends lost 5 bases at V and 4 bases at J; junction bases unmatched: 2. The V gene's germline CDR1 is SEHNR and CDR2 FQNEAQ (reference sequence). This CDR3 has 13 residues. As DNA, the CDR3 is TGTGCCAGCAGCAACAGGGGAAATCAGCCCCAGCATTTT. Its protein is CASSNRGNQPQHF.

The V gene is TRBV27, the J gene TRBJ2-3, with TRBD1 matching 11 bases. The V gene's germline CDR1 is MNHEY and CDR2 SMNVEV (reference sequence). Losses at the gene ends were 4 bases for V and 6 bases for J; bases not matched to a gene: 6. CDR3 size: 15 residues. The CDR3 DNA is TGTGCCAGCAGTTGGCGGACAGGGGGCCCCGATACGCAGTATTTT. Its protein is CASSWRTGGPDTQYF.

The V call is TRBV4-1, the J call TRBJ1-2; weak D call: TRBD1 (6 bases). V dropped 1 base and J dropped 0 bases, with 18 bases sitting between them. There are 18 residues in the CDR3. Germline V gene data show CDR1 as MGHRA and CDR2 as YSYEKL. This chain's CDR3 is CASSQGRYRVKSNYGYTF. DNA of the CDR3: TGCGCCAGCAGCCAAGGTCGTTACAGGGTTAAATCTAACTATGGCTACACCTTC.